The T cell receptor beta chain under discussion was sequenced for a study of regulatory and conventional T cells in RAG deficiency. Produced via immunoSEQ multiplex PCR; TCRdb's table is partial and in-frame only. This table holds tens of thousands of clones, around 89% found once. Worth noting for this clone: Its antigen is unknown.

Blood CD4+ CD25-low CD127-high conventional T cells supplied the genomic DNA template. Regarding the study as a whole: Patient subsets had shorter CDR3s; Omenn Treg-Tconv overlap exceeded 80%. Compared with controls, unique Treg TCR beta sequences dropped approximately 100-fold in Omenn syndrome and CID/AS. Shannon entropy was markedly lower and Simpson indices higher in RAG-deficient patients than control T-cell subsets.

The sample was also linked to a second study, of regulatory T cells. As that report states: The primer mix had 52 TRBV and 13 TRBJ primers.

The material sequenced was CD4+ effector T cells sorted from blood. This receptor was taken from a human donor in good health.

The CDR3 DNA reads TGTGCCGTCGCGAGGGATGAGCAGTTCTTC. Residues: CAVARDEQFF. This chain uses TRBV7-8 with TRBJ2-1, with D tentatively TRBD2 (5 bases). The CDR3 length is 10 residues. Trimming took 11 bases from V and 8 from J, leaving 10 bases between them. Germline V lookup: CDR1 SGHVS, CDR2 FQNEAQ.